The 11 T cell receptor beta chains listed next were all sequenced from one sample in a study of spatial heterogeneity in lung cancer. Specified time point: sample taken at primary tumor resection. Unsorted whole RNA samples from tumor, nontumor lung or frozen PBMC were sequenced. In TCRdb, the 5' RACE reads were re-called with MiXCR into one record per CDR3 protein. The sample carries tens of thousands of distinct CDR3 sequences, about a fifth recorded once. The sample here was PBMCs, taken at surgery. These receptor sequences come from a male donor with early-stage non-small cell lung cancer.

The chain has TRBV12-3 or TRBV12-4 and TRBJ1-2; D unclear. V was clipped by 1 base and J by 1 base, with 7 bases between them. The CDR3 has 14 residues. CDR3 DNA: TGTGCCAGCAGTTTAGGGTCCCATAACTATGGCTACACCTTC. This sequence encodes CASSLGSHNYGYTF.

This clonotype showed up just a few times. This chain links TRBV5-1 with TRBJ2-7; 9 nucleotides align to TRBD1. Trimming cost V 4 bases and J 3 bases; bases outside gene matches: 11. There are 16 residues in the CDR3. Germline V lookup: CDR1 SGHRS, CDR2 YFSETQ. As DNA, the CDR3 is TGCGCCAGCAGCGCTGGACAGGGGTCCCCCTACTACGAGCAGTACTTC. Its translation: CASSAGQGSPYYEQYF. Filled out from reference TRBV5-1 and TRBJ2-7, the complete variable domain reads KAGVTQTPRYLIKTRGQQVTLSCSPISGHRSVSWYQQTPGQGLQFLFEYFSETQRNKGNFPGRFSGRQFSNSRSEMNVSTLELGDSALYLCASSAGQGSPYYEQYFGPGTRLTVT.

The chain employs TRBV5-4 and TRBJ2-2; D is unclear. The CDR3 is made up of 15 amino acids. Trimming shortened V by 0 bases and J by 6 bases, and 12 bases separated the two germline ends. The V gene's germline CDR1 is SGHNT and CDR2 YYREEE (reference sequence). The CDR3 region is CASSLARMGPGELFF. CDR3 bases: TGTGCCAGCAGCTTGGCGAGGATGGGTCCCGGGGAGCTGTTTTTT.

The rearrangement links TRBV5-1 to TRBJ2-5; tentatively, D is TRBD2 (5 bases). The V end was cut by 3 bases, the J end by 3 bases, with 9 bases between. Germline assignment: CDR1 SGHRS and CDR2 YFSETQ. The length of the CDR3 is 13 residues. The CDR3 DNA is TGCGCCAGCAGCTCGTACGGGGAAGAGACCCAGTACTTC. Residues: CASSSYGEETQYF.

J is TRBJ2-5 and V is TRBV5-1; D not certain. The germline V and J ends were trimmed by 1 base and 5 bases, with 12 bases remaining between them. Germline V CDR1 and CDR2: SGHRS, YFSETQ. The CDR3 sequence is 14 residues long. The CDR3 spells CASSLTSSRETQYF. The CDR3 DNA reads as TGCGCCAGCAGCTTGACGTCCTCTAGGGAGACCCAGTACTTC. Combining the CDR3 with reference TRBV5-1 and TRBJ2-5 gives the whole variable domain KAGVTQTPRYLIKTRGQQVTLSCSPISGHRSVSWYQQTPGQGLQFLFEYFSETQRNKGNFPGRFSGRQFSNSRSEMNVSTLELGDSALYLCASSLTSSRETQYFGPGTRLLVL.

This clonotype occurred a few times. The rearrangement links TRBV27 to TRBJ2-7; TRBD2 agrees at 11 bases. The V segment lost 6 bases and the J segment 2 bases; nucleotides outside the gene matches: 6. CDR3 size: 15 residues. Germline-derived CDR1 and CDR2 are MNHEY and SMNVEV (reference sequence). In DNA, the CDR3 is TGTGCCAGCAGATATTCTAGCGGGGGGACCTACGAGCAGTACTTC. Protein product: CASRYSSGGTYEQYF.

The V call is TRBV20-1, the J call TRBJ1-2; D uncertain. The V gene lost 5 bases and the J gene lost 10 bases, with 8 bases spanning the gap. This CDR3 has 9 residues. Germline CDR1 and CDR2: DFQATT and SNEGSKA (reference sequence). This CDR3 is CSAYPPYTF. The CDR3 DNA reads TGCAGTGCTTACCCGCCCTACACCTTC.

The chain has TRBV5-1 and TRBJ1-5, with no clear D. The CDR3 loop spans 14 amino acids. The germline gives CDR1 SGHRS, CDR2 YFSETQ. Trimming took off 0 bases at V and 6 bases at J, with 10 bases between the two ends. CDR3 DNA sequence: TGCGCCAGCAGCTTGGACGGGTTCGGTCAGCCCCAGCATTTT. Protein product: CASSLDGFGQPQHF.

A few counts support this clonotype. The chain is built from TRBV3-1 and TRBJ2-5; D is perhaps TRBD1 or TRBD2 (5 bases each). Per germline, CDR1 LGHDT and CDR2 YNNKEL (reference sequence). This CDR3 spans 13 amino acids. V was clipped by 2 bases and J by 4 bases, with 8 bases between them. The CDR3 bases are TGTGCCAGCAGCCAAAATGGGGGAGAGACCCAGTACTTC. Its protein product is CASSQNGGETQYF.

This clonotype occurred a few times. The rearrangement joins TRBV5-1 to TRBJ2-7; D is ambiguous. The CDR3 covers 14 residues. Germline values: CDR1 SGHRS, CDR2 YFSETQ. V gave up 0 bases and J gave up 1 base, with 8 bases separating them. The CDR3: CASSLASGSYEQYF. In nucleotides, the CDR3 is TGCGCCAGCAGCTTGGCATCCGGATCCTACGAGCAGTACTTC.

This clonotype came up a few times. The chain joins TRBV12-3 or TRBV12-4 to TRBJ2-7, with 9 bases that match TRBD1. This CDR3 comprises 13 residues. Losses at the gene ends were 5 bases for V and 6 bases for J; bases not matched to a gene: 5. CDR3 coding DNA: TGTGCCAGCAGTGCCGGGACAGGGCTCGAGCAGTACTTC. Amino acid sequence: CASSAGTGLEQYF.